The 4 T cell receptor beta chains reported below all come from one sample, sequenced in a study of blood T cell repertoires in COVID-19. Produced via immunoSEQ multiplex PCR; TCRdb's table is partial and in-frame only. Here the sample spans some 180,000 clones, roughly 88% being singletons. The sample was peripheral blood. The receptors were gathered from a man aged 45-65 years with COVID-19, enrolled during active disease.

The CDR3 region is CASSLRLAGGLDTQYF. CDR3 coding DNA: TGTGCCAGCAGCTTAAGGCTAGCGGGAGGTTTGGATACGCAGTATTTT. The J gene is TRBJ2-3, the V gene TRBV7-9, with TRBD2 matching 11 bases. Germline V gene data show CDR1 as SEHNR and CDR2 as FQNEAQ (reference sequence). V lost 2 bases, J lost 6 bases, and 7 bases stayed unmatched. This CDR3 region has 16 residues.

The rearrangement links TRBV11-2 to TRBJ1-6, with 9 bases matching TRBD1. The length of the CDR3 is 16 residues. Germline CDR1 is SGHAT and CDR2 is FQNNGV. J was trimmed by 5 bases and V by 4 bases; bases with no gene match: 6. CDR3 DNA sequence: TGTGCCAGCAGCTGGGGACAGGGCCCGGATAATTCACCCCTCCACTTT. Translating gives CASSWGQGPDNSPLHF.

V gene TRBV19 combines with J gene TRBJ2-1, with D perhaps matching TRBD2 (5 bases). Trimming shortened V by 7 bases and J by 9 bases, and 19 bases separated the two germline ends. Per germline, CDR1 LNHDA and CDR2 SQIVND (reference sequence). CDR3 length: 14 residues. The CDR3 sequence is CASNGGPQDGEQFF. CDR3 nucleotides: TGTGCCAGTAATGGCGGGCCCCAGGACGGTGAGCAGTTCTTC. The full variable domain, rest sourced from reference TRBV19 and TRBJ2-1, is DGGITQSPKYLFRKEGQNVTLSCEQNLNHDAMYWYRQDPGQGLRLIYYSQIVNDFQKGDIAEGYSVSREKKESFPLTVTSAQKNPTAFYLCASNGGPQDGEQFFGPGTRLTVL.

This clone was found a few times. This rearrangement joins TRBV30 to TRBJ1-3, with 9 positions matching TRBD1. Germline V gene sequence: CDR1 GTSNPN, CDR2 SVGIG (reference sequence). CDR3 length: 16 amino acids. After removal of 3 bases from V and 3 bases from J, the junction contained 9 bases not matched to a gene. The CDR3 spells CAWSPYRGLIGNTIYF. The CDR3 region has the DNA TGTGCCTGGAGCCCATACAGGGGGCTTATTGGAAACACCATATATTTT.